A selection of T cell receptor beta chains follows, all from one sample in a study of tumor-infiltrating lymphocytes in oesophageal squamous cell carcinoma. TCRdb called the PCR reads again in MiXCR, with one record for every CDR3 protein. The sample lists about 14,000 distinct CDR3 sequences; about 54% were seen once. The sample was esophageal tumor tissue. The receptors were gathered from a male donor with esophageal squamous cell carcinoma. CDR3s include the opening cysteine and the closing phenylalanine or tryptophan. A D gene is named only where the DNA matches it firmly. Clone size is given for some rows only: seen once, a few or many times, or a class if the clone is expanded.

CDR3 DNA,CDR3 protein,clone size,V gene,D gene,J gene
TGTGCCAGCAGCTCCCAACATACCAACTCAGGTCGCAACATTCAGTACTTC,CASSSQHTNSGRNIQYF,NA,TRBV7-2,NA,TRBJ2-4
TGTGCCAGCAGTTTGGGACGGATTCTCACAGATACGCAGTATTTT,CASSLGRILTDTQYF,once,TRBV28,NA,TRBJ2-3
TGTGCCAGCAGCTTGGGGACTAGCGGGGACCAAGAGACCCAGTACTTC,CASSLGTSGDQETQYF,NA,TRBV5-6,TRBD2,TRBJ2-5
TGTGCCAGCAGTTTAGGGAGCTACAGCTCCTACAATGAGCAGTTCTTC,CASSLGSYSSYNEQFF,few,TRBV11-1,NA,TRBJ2-1
TGTGCCAGCAGCTTAGCTAGCGAAAATACGCAGTATTTT,CASSLASENTQYF,once,TRBV7-2,NA,TRBJ2-3
TGCGCCAGCATGGCCGGACAGGGGTTGTATACGCAGTACTTC,CASMAGQGLYTQYF,NA,TRBV4-1,TRBD1,TRBJ2-7
TGTGCCAGCAGCTTCCTAGCTGGCACCGGGGAGCTGTTTTTT,CASSFLAGTGELFF,NA,TRBV7-9,NA,TRBJ2-2
TGTGCCAGCAGCTTAAAGACCGGGACATTCTATGGCTACACCTTC,CASSLKTGTFYGYTF,many,TRBV11-3,NA,TRBJ1-2
TGCAGTGCTAGTCTGGGGGGCAACTATGGCTACACCTTC,CSASLGGNYGYTF,few,TRBV20-1,NA,TRBJ1-2
TGTGCCAGCAGCGCGCTAGCGTCATACAATGAGCAGTTCTTC,CASSALASYNEQFF,NA,TRBV7-2,NA,TRBJ2-1
TGTGCCAGCAGTTACCCAGGGGGCTACGAGCAGTACTTC,CASSYPGGYEQYF,NA,TRBV6-2/TRBV6-3,TRBD1,TRBJ2-7
TGCGCCAGCAGTGCTAGCGGGAGGGATGATACGCAGTATTTT,CASSASGRDDTQYF,NA,TRBV10-1,TRBD2,TRBJ2-3
TGTGCCAGCAGCTTAGACATGGGCAGGGGGCGCGAGCAGTACTTC,CASSLDMGRGREQYF,NA,TRBV7-2,TRBD1,TRBJ2-7
TGTGCCAGCAGCTTTCTGAGCACCGGGGAGCTGTTTTTT,CASSFLSTGELFF,NA,TRBV7-6,NA,TRBJ2-2
TGTGCCAGCAGCCCCAAGGTGTCTGAAGCTTTCTTT,CASSPKVSEAFF,few,TRBV12-3/TRBV12-4,NA,TRBJ1-1
TGTGCCAGCAGGGTCGACAGGCTTTATGGCTACACCTTC,CASRVDRLYGYTF,NA,TRBV6-6,NA,TRBJ1-2
TGTGCCAGCAGCCCTAGCGGGGCCACAGATACGCAGTATTTT,CASSPSGATDTQYF,many,TRBV27,TRBD2,TRBJ2-3
TGTGCCACCAGTGATTTTAGTGAGCAGTTCTTC,CATSDFSEQFF,NA,TRBV24-1,NA,TRBJ2-1
TGTGCCAGCAGCTCGCAGGCACCCTACGAGCAGTACTTC,CASSSQAPYEQYF,NA,TRBV11-2,NA,TRBJ2-7
TGTGCCAGCAGCGATACGGACAGGGTCAATGAGCAGTTCTTC,CASSDTDRVNEQFF,few,TRBV7-6,TRBD1,TRBJ2-1
TGTGCCAGTAGTGCCGACCCGGGCACTGAAGCTTTCTTT,CASSADPGTEAFF,many,TRBV19,NA,TRBJ1-1
TGCGCCAGCAGTTTATTGGGGTTTGGGGGACAGGGGTACAATGAGCAGTTCTTC,CASSLLGFGGQGYNEQFF,NA,TRBV28,TRBD1,TRBJ2-1
TGTGCCAGCAGCTTAATTGGTGGGAACACAGATACGCAGTATTTT,CASSLIGGNTDTQYF,once,TRBV7-3,NA,TRBJ2-3
TGCAGTGCCGTCAAAAATCCGAGCTCCTACAATGAGCAGTTCTTC,CSAVKNPSSYNEQFF,NA,TRBV20-1,NA,TRBJ2-1
TGTGCCAGCAGCACATACAGGGGTTCCTATGGCTACACCTTC,CASSTYRGSYGYTF,few,TRBV7-2,TRBD1,TRBJ1-2
TGTGCCAGCAGCGCTAGCGGAACGCGGAACAATGAGCAGTTCTTC,CASSASGTRNNEQFF,NA,TRBV7-9,TRBD2,TRBJ2-1
TGTGCCAGCAGCCGTTCCGGGCAGTACCAAGAGACCCAGTACTTC,CASSRSGQYQETQYF,NA,TRBV7-8,NA,TRBJ2-5
TGTGCCAGCAGCCCCAGGGGGCGGGGGGAGACCCAGTACTTC,CASSPRGRGETQYF,few,TRBV7-3,NA,TRBJ2-5
TGTGCCAGCAGGGGACAGGGGGCCAGATATCAGCCCCAGCATTTT,CASRGQGARYQPQHF,many,TRBV27,TRBD1,TRBJ1-5
TGTGCCAGCAGTTTTCGGAACTCCTACGAGCAGTACTTC,CASSFRNSYEQYF,medium-sized,TRBV12-3/TRBV12-4,NA,TRBJ2-7
TGTGCCAGCAGACGGACAGGGGGAGAAGAGACCCAGTACTTC,CASRRTGGEETQYF,NA,TRBV7-6,TRBD1,TRBJ2-5
TGTGCCAGCAGCCGGGACAACTATGGCTACACCTTC,CASSRDNYGYTF,NA,TRBV7-6,NA,TRBJ1-2
TGTGCCAGCAATATAGGACGAGGGGACAATGAGCAGTTCTTC,CASNIGRGDNEQFF,many,TRBV12-3/TRBV12-4,NA,TRBJ2-1
TGTGCCAGCAGCTTAGTAGCGGGAAATGAGCAGTACTTC,CASSLVAGNEQYF,NA,TRBV7-2,TRBD2,TRBJ2-7
TGTGCCAGCAGCTTAGGTTCGTTGGGGGCTAGCAATCAGCCCCAGCATTTT,CASSLGSLGASNQPQHF,medium-sized,TRBV7-2,NA,TRBJ1-5
TGCGCCAGCGGGGGGGTGTATAGGGCAACAGATACGCAGTATTTT,CASGGVYRATDTQYF,NA,TRBV10-2,TRBD2,TRBJ2-3
TGTGCCAGCATGAGGGGACATTGGACAGGGGAAATCTACGAGCAGTACTTC,CASMRGHWTGEIYEQYF,NA,TRBV6-1,TRBD1,TRBJ2-7